A selection of T cell receptor beta chains follows, all from one sample in a study of blood T cell repertoires in COVID-19. TCRdb keeps only in-frame clones here, not all; method: immunoSEQ multiplex PCR. The profile covers about 230,000 clones, with 65% to 90% appearing a single time and less than 7.5% taken by the ten largest. Sequencing used peripheral blood. All receptors derive from a woman aged 45-65 years with acute or convalescent COVID-19. CDR3s include the opening cysteine and the closing phenylalanine or tryptophan. A D gene is named only where the DNA matches it firmly. Part of the rows lack a size; the others show once, few, many or a class for expanded clones.

j_call clone_size d_call v_call cdr3_nt cdr3_aa
TRBJ1-2 few TRBD1 TRBV4-2 TGTGCCAGCAGCCCAGAAGGCAGGGGGTCCCACTATGGCTACACCTTC CASSPEGRGSHYGYTF
TRBJ1-5 - - TRBV10-3 TGTGCCATCAGTGACAGGGGTGGCAATCAGCCCCAGCATTTT CAISDRGGNQPQHF
TRBJ2-7 - TRBD1 TRBV3-1/TRBV3-2 TGTGCCAGCAGCCAAGATCGTAGGGGGCGCTTCGACGAGCAGTACTTC CASSQDRRGRFDEQYF
TRBJ2-7 - TRBD2 TRBV7-2 TGTGCCAGCAGCTTAGCTTGGCCTAGCGGCTCCTACGAGCAGTACTTC CASSLAWPSGSYEQYF
TRBJ2-5 - - TRBV6-5 TGTGCCAGCAGTTACGGGCCAGGGCTAGAGACCCAGTACTTC CASSYGPGLETQYF
TRBJ2-5 - - TRBV28 TGTGCCAGCAGTCCGATTTTCGCAGGGTGGCACGAGACCCAGTACTTC CASSPIFAGWHETQYF
TRBJ2-2 - - TRBV21-1 TGTGCCAGCAGCCCCCCCGGGGGGCCCGGGGAGCTGTTTTTT CASSPPGGPGELFF
TRBJ1-2 - - TRBV25-1 TGTGCCAGCACCGGGGGAAACTATGGCTACACCTTC CASTGGNYGYTF
TRBJ2-1 - TRBD1 TRBV5-1 TGCGCCAGCAGCCACCTGGGACAGGGCCCTTACAATGAGCAGTTCTTC CASSHLGQGPYNEQFF
TRBJ2-1 - TRBD2 TRBV6-1 TGTGCCAGCAGTGTATCGGGACTAGCGGGGGGGCAGAATGAGCAGTTCTTC CASSVSGLAGGQNEQFF
TRBJ1-1 - - TRBV27 TGTGCCAGCAGTTTATCTCGGAACACTGAAGCTTTCTTT CASSLSRNTEAFF
TRBJ2-2 - TRBD1 TRBV11-2 TGTGCCAGCAGCTTTATGACAGGGGGTTTTTCTAATGTCCGGGAGCTGTTTTTT CASSFMTGGFSNVRELFF
TRBJ1-5 - - TRBV6-5 TGTGCCACACAGCGTTTGGGGCTCAATCAGCCCCAGCATTTT CATQRLGLNQPQHF
TRBJ2-3 - - TRBV11-2 TGTGCCAGCAGCTTTCAGGGCGCGAGTACGGTCCCAGATACGCAGTATTTT CASSFQGASTVPDTQYF
TRBJ2-5 - - TRBV11-2 TGTGCCAGCAGCTTAGACCGAGAGACCCAGTACTTC CASSLDRETQYF
TRBJ2-5 - TRBD1 TRBV2 TGTGCCAGCAGTGCCACATGGGGGACAGGGGGGGAGACCCAGTACTTC CASSATWGTGGETQYF
TRBJ2-5 once TRBD2 TRBV27 TGTGCCAGCAGTTTATTGAGCGGGGGGCCAGAGACCCAGTACTTC CASSLLSGGPETQYF
TRBJ2-7 - TRBD1 TRBV4-1 TGCGCCAGCAGCCAAGACAGGGGGATTTACGAGCAGTACTTC CASSQDRGIYEQYF
TRBJ2-5 - TRBD2 TRBV4-2 TGTGCCAGCAGCCAAGATCCTTTCTTAGCGGGGGCGAGTGGGGAGACCCAGTACTTC CASSQDPFLAGASGETQYF
TRBJ1-2 - - TRBV6-5 TGTGCCAGCAGGCGGGACCGCGGCTACACCTTC CASRRDRGYTF
TRBJ2-4 - - TRBV7-9 TGTGCCAGCAGCTTAGGACTAAGCGAGGCCAAAAACATTCAGTACTTC CASSLGLSEAKNIQYF
TRBJ2-7 - TRBD2 TRBV7-9 TGTGCCAGCAGCCGGGGGGGAGAAACCTACGAGCAGTACTTC CASSRGGETYEQYF
TRBJ1-2 once TRBD1 TRBV24-1 TGTGCCACCAGTGATTCGAGTTTAACAGGGGGCGGCGGCTACACCTTC CATSDSSLTGGGGYTF
TRBJ1-2 - TRBD1 TRBV10-3 TGTGCCATCACCTCCCGGGACAGGGAATATGGCTACACCTTC CAITSRDREYGYTF
TRBJ2-7 - - TRBV2 TGTGCCAGCAGTGAACCCGGCGGGAAGACCTACGAGCAGTACTTC CASSEPGGKTYEQYF
TRBJ2-5 few TRBD1 TRBV7-9 TGTGCCAGCAGCTTCGGACAGGGGGACCAAGAGACCCAGTACTTC CASSFGQGDQETQYF
TRBJ1-2 - TRBD1 TRBV7-9 TGTGCCAGCAGCTTCGGGGACAGGGCATACTACACCTTC CASSFGDRAYYTF
TRBJ2-7 - TRBD1 TRBV7-2 TGTGCCAGCAGCCCTAGGGCTTCGACAGGGCGCCTAAGCGAGCAGTACTTC CASSPRASTGRLSEQYF
TRBJ1-4 - - TRBV4-2 TGTGCCAGCAGCCAAGGTCTAGAGCAGACAACTAATGAAAAACTGTTTTTT CASSQGLEQTTNEKLFF
TRBJ2-2 - TRBD1 TRBV19 TGTGCCAGTAGTGCTACAGGGGTCACCGGGGAGCTGTTTTTT CASSATGVTGELFF
TRBJ2-2 - - TRBV4-2 TGTGCCAGCAGCCCATCCGGACACCCCACCGGGGAGCTGTTTTTT CASSPSGHPTGELFF
TRBJ1-1 - - TRBV28 TGTGCCAGCAGATCACCGGGGGAAATGAACACTGAAGCTTTCTTT CASRSPGEMNTEAFF
TRBJ1-5 - - TRBV9 TGTGCCAGCAGCGGGGGGCCCGTGGGACAGCCCCAGCATTTT CASSGGPVGQPQHF
TRBJ1-2 - TRBD1 TRBV28 TGTGCCAGCAGCTCGACAGGGGGCTATGGCTACACCTTC CASSSTGGYGYTF
TRBJ2-3 - TRBD1 TRBV28 TGTGCCAGCAGTTTGGACAGGCGAACAGATACGCAGTATTTT CASSLDRRTDTQYF
TRBJ1-6 - - TRBV4-1 TGCGCCAGCAGCCAAGAACCGGACGGAGGTAATTCACCCCTCCACTTT CASSQEPDGGNSPLHF
TRBJ2-3 - - TRBV28 TGTGCCAGCAGTTTGCCGCAGGGCGGCACAGATACGCAGTATTTT CASSLPQGGTDTQYF
TRBJ2-1 - TRBD2 TRBV10-2 TGCGCCAGCAGTGTTAGCGGGAGCAATGAGCAGTTCTTC CASSVSGSNEQFF
TRBJ2-2 - TRBD1 TRBV15 TGTGCCACCAGGGGGGACAGAGACACCGGGGAGCTGTTTTTT CATRGDRDTGELFF
TRBJ2-3 - - TRBV7-2 TGTGCCAGCAGCTTAGTCGTCGGGGCGGGGTTAAAAGATACGCAGTATTTT CASSLVVGAGLKDTQYF
TRBJ2-7 - - TRBV28 TGTGCCAGCAGTTTCTTGGAGAAGCAGTACTTC CASSFLEKQYF
TRBJ2-3 - - TRBV7-2 TGTGCCAGCAGCTTAGTAGCTACCACAGATACGCAGTATTTT CASSLVATTDTQYF